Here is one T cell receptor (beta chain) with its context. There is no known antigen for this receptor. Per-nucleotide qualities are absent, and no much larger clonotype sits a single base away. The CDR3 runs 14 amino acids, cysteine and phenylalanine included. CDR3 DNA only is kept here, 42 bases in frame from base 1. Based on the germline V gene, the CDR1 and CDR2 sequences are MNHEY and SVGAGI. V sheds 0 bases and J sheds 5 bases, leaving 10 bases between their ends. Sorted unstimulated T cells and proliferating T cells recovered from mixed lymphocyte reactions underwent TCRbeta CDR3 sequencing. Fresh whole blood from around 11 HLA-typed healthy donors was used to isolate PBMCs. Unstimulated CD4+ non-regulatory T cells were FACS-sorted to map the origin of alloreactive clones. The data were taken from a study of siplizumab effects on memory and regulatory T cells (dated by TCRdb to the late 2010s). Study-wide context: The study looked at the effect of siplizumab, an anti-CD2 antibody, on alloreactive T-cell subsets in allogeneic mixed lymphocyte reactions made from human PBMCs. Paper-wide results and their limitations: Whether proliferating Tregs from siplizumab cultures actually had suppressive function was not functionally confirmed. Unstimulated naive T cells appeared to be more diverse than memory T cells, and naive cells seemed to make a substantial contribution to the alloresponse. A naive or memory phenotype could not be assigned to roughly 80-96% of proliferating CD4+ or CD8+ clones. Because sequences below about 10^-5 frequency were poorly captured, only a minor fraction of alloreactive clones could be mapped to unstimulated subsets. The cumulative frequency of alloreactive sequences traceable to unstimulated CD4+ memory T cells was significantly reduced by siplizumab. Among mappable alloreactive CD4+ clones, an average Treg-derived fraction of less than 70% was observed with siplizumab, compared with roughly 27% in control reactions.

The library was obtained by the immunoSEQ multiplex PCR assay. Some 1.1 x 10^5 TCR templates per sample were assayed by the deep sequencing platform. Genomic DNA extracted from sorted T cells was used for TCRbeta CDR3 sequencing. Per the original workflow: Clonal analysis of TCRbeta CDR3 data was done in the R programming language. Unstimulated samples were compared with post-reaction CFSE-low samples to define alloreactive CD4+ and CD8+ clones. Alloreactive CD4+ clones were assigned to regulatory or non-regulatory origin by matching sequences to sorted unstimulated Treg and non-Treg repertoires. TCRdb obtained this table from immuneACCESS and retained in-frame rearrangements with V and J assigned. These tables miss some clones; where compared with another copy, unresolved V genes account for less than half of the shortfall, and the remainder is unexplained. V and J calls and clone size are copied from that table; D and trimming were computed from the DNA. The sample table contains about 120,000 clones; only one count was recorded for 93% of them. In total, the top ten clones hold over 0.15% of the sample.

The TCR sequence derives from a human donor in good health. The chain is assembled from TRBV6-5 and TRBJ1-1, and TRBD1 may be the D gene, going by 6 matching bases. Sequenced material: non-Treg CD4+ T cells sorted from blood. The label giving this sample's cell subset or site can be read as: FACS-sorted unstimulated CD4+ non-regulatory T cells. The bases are TGTGCCAGCAGTTACTCGGGGGGGCATACTGAAGCTTTCTTT. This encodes CASSYSGGHTEAFF.